This T cell receptor beta chain stems from a study of blood T cell repertoires in COVID-19 (dated by TCRdb to the early 2020s). About the full investigation: Collaborator samples came from the United States, Italy and Spain and covered acute and convalescent phases of COVID-19. The sample metadata nearly always contained a de-identified subject ID, COVID-19 status, age in years and sex. The repertoires were released in a freely available public database meant as a resource for research on the immune response to SARS-CoV-2. The prospective study material was composed of cDNA or gDNA derived from T cells, B-cell-depleted T cells, or PBMCs. Samples were obtained from the ongoing ImmuneRACE study (first 160 participants) and from about 1,300 subjects provided by 6 global collaborators. Where HLA class I and class II types were available, the types were taken from metadata supplied by the sample provider, not from assay-based typing. Deeply sampled blood TCRbeta repertoires from subjects exposed to, actively infected with, or recovered from COVID-19 were included in the dataset.

TCRbeta CDR3 regions were amplified from genomic DNA by means of the immunoSEQ Assay, a bias-controlled multiplex PCR. Processing in the source paper ran as follows. The number of nucleated cells in each sample was estimated from the amplification of reference gene primers within the assay. To quantify the absolute abundance of each unique TCRbeta CDR3 rearrangement, sequence reads were collapsed and filtered. For each sample, productive Simpson clonality was calculated by taking the square root of Simpson's diversity index across productive rearrangements. TCRdb holds this immuneACCESS table with in-frame rearrangements only. Some clones are missing; in checked studies, unresolved V genes explain under half, and the rest has no known cause. That table supplies the V and J calls and clone size; D and trimming were determined from the DNA. This sample comprises over 85,000 clones, approximately 82% of them detected only once. Jointly, the top ten make up 3% to 4% of the sample.

General conclusions and limits of the study: Clinical and demographic metadata were provided uncurated, with the amount varying by source and participant.

The collaborating institutions used their own protocols to collect whole blood in K2EDTA tubes. For TCRbeta analysis, collaborator samples were shipped as frozen whole blood, as isolated PBMCs, or as DNA extracted from either sample type. For this clone: Its antigen remains undetermined. Per-base quality was not reported, and no clone a single base away is much larger than it.

The sequenced sample consisted of peripheral blood. This clonotype originated in an elderly woman with acute or convalescent COVID-19.

The CDR3 region has the sequence CASSLRTGSYNSPLHF. The DNA reads TGTGCCAGCAGCTTAAGGACGGGATCCTATAATTCACCCCTCCACTTT. This sequence uses TRBV7-9 and TRBJ1-6; no confident D gene assignment can be made. According to the germline V gene (reference sequence), CDR1 reads SEHNR and CDR2 reads FQNEAQ. V lost 2 bases and J lost 1 base; the stretch between them is 9 bases long. The CDR3 sequence holds 16 residues, the cysteine and phenylalanine included. Only CDR3 DNA remains: 48 bases, in frame from the first base.